The table lists the clone carrying this T cell receptor beta chain with many counts. Its matching antigen is unknown. These data originate in a study of neurological immune-mediated disorders. For the study at large: The disease course was relapsing-remitting in approximately 31 and secondary progressive in about 9% of the roughly 35 multiple sclerosis patients.

The V gene's germline CDR1 is SGHRS and CDR2 YFSETQ. This CDR3 contains 15 residues. V lost 4 bases and J lost 2; bases outside the gene matches: 6. TCRdb re-called the 5' RACE reads through MiXCR, storing one row per CDR3 protein. The sample consists of 65,000 to 75,000 distinct CDR3 sequences, 5.2% of them appearing once. Preparation of the unsorted libraries drew on 2 million PBMCs stored at -80 C. Study-level points and caveats: According to phylogenetic grouping, one related-CDR3 cluster, a possible signature, contained the repertoires of 18 of 34 multiple sclerosis patients. Private repertoires in all groups were suggested, as expanded clones shared no CDR3 amino acid sequences across subjects.

Sequencing used PBMCs. This clonotype was obtained from a human donor with multiple sclerosis. The donor label of this sample is uncertain. The V gene is TRBV5-1, the J gene TRBJ1-2; the match to TRBD1 covers 9 bases. Here the CDR3 DNA reads TGCGCCAGCAGCACATGGACAGGGGTAAACTATGGCTACACCTTC. This sequence encodes CASSTWTGVNYGYTF. Supplemented by reference TRBV5-1 and TRBJ1-2, the full variable domain reads KAGVTQTPRYLIKTRGQQVTLSCSPISGHRSVSWYQQTPGQGLQFLFEYFSETQRNKGNFPGRFSGRQFSNSRSEMNVSTLELGDSALYLCASSTWTGVNYGYTFGSGTRLTVV.